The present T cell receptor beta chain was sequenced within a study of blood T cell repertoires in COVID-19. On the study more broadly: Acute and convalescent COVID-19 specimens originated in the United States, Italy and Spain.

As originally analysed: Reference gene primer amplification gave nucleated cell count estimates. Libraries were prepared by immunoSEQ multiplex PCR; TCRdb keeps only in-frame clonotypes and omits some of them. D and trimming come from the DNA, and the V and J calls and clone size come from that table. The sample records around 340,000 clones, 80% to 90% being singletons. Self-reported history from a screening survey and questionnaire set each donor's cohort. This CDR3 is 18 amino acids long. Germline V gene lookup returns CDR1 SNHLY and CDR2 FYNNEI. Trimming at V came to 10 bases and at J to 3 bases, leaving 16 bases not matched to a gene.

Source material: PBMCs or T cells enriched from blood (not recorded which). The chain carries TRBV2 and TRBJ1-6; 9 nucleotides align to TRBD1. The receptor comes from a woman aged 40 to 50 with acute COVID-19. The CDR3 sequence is CATEVRDRAFGYNSPLHF. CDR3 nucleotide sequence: TGTGCCACCGAAGTCCGGGACAGGGCTTTTGGCTATAATTCACCCCTCCACTTT.